This TCR beta chain is from a study of T cells in Graves' hyperthyroidism and ophthalmopathy. Whole-study context: Prior to any treatment, at the point of initial diagnosis, peripheral blood was collected.

Inclusion characteristics of ophthalmopathy patients comprised a Clinical Activity Score of at least 3, a NOSPECS grade of at least 4, and duration under 3 months. Germline V gene lookup returns CDR1 MGHRA and CDR2 YSYEKL. There are 16 residues in the CDR3. Researchers amplified the TCR beta CDR3 regions from RNA transcripts. HTBI primers were used for first-round RT-PCR of the TCR CDR3. TCRdb passed the multiplex PCR reads through MiXCR, listing each CDR3 protein once. The table lists 490,000 or so distinct CDR3 sequences, around 15% of them singletons. Only one count was recorded for this clonotype. A much larger clone is a single base away; this may be a read error.

V and J are TRBV4-1 and TRBJ1-2; TRBD1 matches 9 bases. Sequencing was done on a sample of blood. The receptor comes from a woman aged 30 to 39 with Graves' ophthalmopathy. The CDR3 protein is CAISQESGQGGRGYTF. In DNA form, the CDR3 reads TGCGCCATCAGCCAAGAATCGGGACAGGGAGGAAGGGGCTACACCTTC.